The 17 T cell receptor beta chains given below trace back to one sample, sequenced in a study of cytomegalovirus exposure and HLA in healthy donors. Researchers ran the PCR with 60 Vbeta and 13 Jbeta primers. Assay used: immunoSEQ multiplex PCR; TCRdb lists only in-frame clones, some missing. The sample contains 100,000 or so clones, around 78% of which appear only once. Sample: PBMCs. Source of these receptors: a male donor in good health and CMV-seronegative.

The chain combines TRBV5-1 with TRBJ2-2; TRBD2 might be the D (7 bases). Germline assignment: CDR1 SGHRS and CDR2 YFSETQ. The CDR3 covers 15 residues. Trimming stripped 4 bases from V and 7 bases from J, with 17 bases between. CDR3 region: CASSPVGGAGGELFF. Here the CDR3 DNA reads TGCGCCAGCAGCCCGGTGGGGGGGGCCGGCGGGGAGCTGTTTTTT.

The CDR3 DNA reads as TGTGCCAGCAGTGAAGTAGAACTAGCGGAAATCTACGAGCAGTACTTC. Translation gives CASSEVELAEIYEQYF. V is TRBV6-1 and J is TRBJ2-5; 8 bases align to TRBD2. The J call is doubtful: the DNA matches TRBJ2-7 better. The CDR3 sequence is 16 residues long. CDR1 and CDR2 (germline): MNHNS, SASEGT.

The chain uses TRBV9 and TRBJ2-5; the match to TRBD1 covers 7 bases. The length of the CDR3 is 16 residues. Germline CDR1 SGDLS, CDR2 YYNGEE. The V gene end was trimmed by 1 base and the J gene end by 4 bases; junction bases not matched to a gene: 10. CDR3 coding DNA: TGTGCCAGCAGCGTAACTCCCCAAGGGGGCGGAGAGACCCAGTACTTC. Encoded protein: CASSVTPQGGGETQYF.

This clone was observed once. This chain joins TRBV7-9 and TRBJ2-1; 13 bases match TRBD2. Germline values: CDR1 SEHNR, CDR2 FQNEAQ (reference sequence). Losses at the gene ends were 4 bases for V and 0 bases for J; bases not matched to a gene: 9. CDR3 size: 19 residues. The CDR3 coding sequence is TGTGCCAGCAGCTCGCTGAGGACTAGCGGGAGATCCTCCTACAATGAGCAGTTCTTC. Translated, it gives CASSSLRTSGRSSYNEQFF.

In DNA form, the CDR3 reads TGTGCCAGCAGCCAATACGAGGGAGCTAACTATGGCTACACCTTC. Its protein is CASSQYEGANYGYTF. The chain links TRBV14 to TRBJ1-2; no clear D gene. V was trimmed by 2 bases and J by 0 bases, leaving 10 bases between them. This CDR3 has 15 amino acids. Germline V gene data show CDR1 as SGHDN and CDR2 as FVKESK.

The gene calls are TRBV27 and TRBJ1-5; 7 bases are shared with TRBD1. The CDR3 totals 15 residues. Trimming took 1 base from V and 4 from J; bases not matched to a gene: 4. Germline CDR1 is MNHEY and CDR2 is SMNVEV (reference sequence). CDR3 bases: TGTGCCAGCAGTTTATTCGGACAGGTAAATCAGCCCCAGCATTTT. This sequence encodes CASSLFGQVNQPQHF.

The chain employs TRBV19 and TRBJ2-6; D remains unclear. Trimming cost V 2 bases and J 1 base, with 12 bases left between them. The CDR3 extends over 17 amino acids. In germline, CDR1 is LNHDA, CDR2 SQIVND (reference sequence). CDR3 sequence: CASSIPRDSSGANVLTF. For the CDR3, the DNA is TGTGCCAGTAGTATACCCCGAGATTCATCTGGGGCCAACGTCCTGACTTTC.

The CDR3 DNA reads as TGTGCCAGCAGTTTTCAAAACTACGAGCAGTACTTC. The encoded protein is CASSFQNYEQYF. The chain uses TRBV28 and TRBJ2-7, with no clear D. V was cut by 3 bases and J by 3 bases, with 6 bases left in between. Germline V CDR1 and CDR2: MDHEN, SYDVKM. The CDR3 loop spans 12 amino acids. Drawing the rest from reference TRBV28 and TRBJ2-7, the complete variable domain is DVKVTQSSRYLVKRTGEKVFLECVQDMDHENMFWYRQDPGLGLRLIYFSYDVKMKEKGDIPEGYSVSREKKERFSLILESASTNQTSMYLCASSFQNYEQYFGPGTRLTVT.

This chain uses TRBV7-3 with TRBJ2-3; 8 bases line up with TRBD1. This CDR3 has 15 residues. CDR1 and CDR2 (germline): SGHTA, FQGTGA. V gave up 5 bases and J gave up 3 bases; unmatched junction bases: 7. CDR3 sequence (DNA): TGTGCCAGCAGCCAACCTGGACAGGGAACAGATACGCAGTATTTT. Translation: CASSQPGQGTDTQYF.

V usage is TRBV9 and J usage is TRBJ2-3; 10 bases line up with TRBD1. The V gene end was trimmed by 2 bases and the J gene end by 4 bases; junction bases not matched to a gene: 7. This CDR3 is 16 amino acids long. Germline CDR1 and CDR2: SGDLS and YYNGEE. CDR3 amino acids: CASSVVPGQGSDTQYF. Written as DNA, the CDR3 is TGTGCCAGCAGCGTCGTCCCGGGACAGGGGTCAGATACGCAGTATTTT.

The chain recombines TRBV7-2 with TRBJ2-1; weak D call: TRBD2 (6 bases). Germline values: CDR1 SGHTA, CDR2 FQGNSA. The CDR3 covers 15 residues. Between the trimmed V and J ends, which lost 3 bases and 0 bases, there was a span of 9 bases. CDR3 loop: CASSLGGISYNEQFF. The CDR3 region has the DNA TGTGCCAGCAGCTTGGGAGGAATCTCCTACAATGAGCAGTTCTTC.

The chain uses TRBV6-1 and TRBJ1-5; D ambiguous. Trimming shortened V by 2 bases and J by 1 base, and 9 bases separated the two germline ends. The germline CDR1 and CDR2 sequences are MNHNS and SASEGT. This CDR3 is 15 amino acids long. The CDR3 sequence is CASSEYGGSNQPQHF. CDR3 in DNA: TGTGCCAGCAGTGAATATGGCGGAAGCAATCAGCCCCAGCATTTT.

Only a few counts were recorded for this clone. This chain joins TRBV7-3 and TRBJ2-1; TRBD2 matches 12 bases. The CDR3 covers 15 residues. Trimming cost V 5 bases and J 12 bases; bases outside gene matches: 11. From germline, CDR1 is SGHTA and CDR2 FQGTGA. As DNA, the CDR3 is TGTGCCAGCAGCGAGACTAGCGGGAGAAGTAGTGGGCAGTTCTTC. Protein: CASSETSGRSSGQFF.

The chain has TRBV11-3 and TRBJ1-1; possibly TRBD1 for D (6 bases). CDR1 is SGHNT, CDR2 YENEEA, per germline. The CDR3 contains 14 residues. Trimming took off 5 bases at V and 1 base at J, with 11 bases between the two ends. Here the CDR3 DNA reads TGTGCCAGCAGCATAAGGACAGCGAACACTGAAGCTTTCTTT. Its translation: CASSIRTANTEAFF.

The chain uses TRBV30 and TRBJ2-3; 9 bases line up with TRBD2. This CDR3 comprises 17 residues. J was trimmed by 2 bases and V by 6 bases; bases with no gene match: 15. The germline gives CDR1 GTSNPN, CDR2 SVGIG (reference sequence). The CDR3 region has the DNA TGTGCCTGCTCAGACTTAGCGGGAGAGCTACTCACAGATACGCAGTATTTT. Residues: CACSDLAGELLTDTQYF.

The chain couples TRBV7-2 to TRBJ2-7; D is uncertain. Germline V CDR1 and CDR2: SGHTA, FQGNSA. Trimming removed 4 bases from V and 3 bases from J, with 7 bases in between. This CDR3 region has 12 residues. In DNA, the CDR3 is TGTGCCAGCAGCTACTGGTTCTACGAGCAGTACTTC. Protein sequence: CASSYWFYEQYF. The variable domain in full, completed from reference TRBV7-2 and TRBJ2-7, reads GAGVSQSPSNKVTEKGKDVELRCDPISGHTALYWYRQSLGQGLEFLIYFQGNSAPDKSGLPSDRFSAERTGGSVSTLTIQRTQQEDSAVYLCASSYWFYEQYFGPGTRLTVT.

The chain couples TRBV7-9 to TRBJ2-3, with 12 nucleotides matching TRBD2. With 6 bases clipped from V and 2 bases from J, the junction kept 6 bases outside the gene matches. The CDR3 is made up of 16 amino acids. Germline V gives CDR1 SEHNR, CDR2 FQNEAQ (reference sequence). The CDR3 is CASRALAGGTTDTQYF. The CDR3 DNA sequence: TGTGCCAGCAGGGCCCTAGCGGGAGGGACCACAGATACGCAGTATTTT.